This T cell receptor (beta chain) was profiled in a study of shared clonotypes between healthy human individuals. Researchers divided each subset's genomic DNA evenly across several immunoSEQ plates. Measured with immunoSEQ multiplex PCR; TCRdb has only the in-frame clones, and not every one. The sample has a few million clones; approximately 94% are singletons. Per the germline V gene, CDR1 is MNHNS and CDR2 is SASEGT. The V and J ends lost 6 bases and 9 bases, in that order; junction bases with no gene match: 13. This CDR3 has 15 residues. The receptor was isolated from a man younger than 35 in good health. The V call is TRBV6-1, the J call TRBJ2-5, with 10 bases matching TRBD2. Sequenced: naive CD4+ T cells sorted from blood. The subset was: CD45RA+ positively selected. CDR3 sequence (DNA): TGTGCCAGCAGAATAGCGGGGGGCTCAGTTCGGGCCCAGTACTTC. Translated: CASRIAGGSVRAQYF.